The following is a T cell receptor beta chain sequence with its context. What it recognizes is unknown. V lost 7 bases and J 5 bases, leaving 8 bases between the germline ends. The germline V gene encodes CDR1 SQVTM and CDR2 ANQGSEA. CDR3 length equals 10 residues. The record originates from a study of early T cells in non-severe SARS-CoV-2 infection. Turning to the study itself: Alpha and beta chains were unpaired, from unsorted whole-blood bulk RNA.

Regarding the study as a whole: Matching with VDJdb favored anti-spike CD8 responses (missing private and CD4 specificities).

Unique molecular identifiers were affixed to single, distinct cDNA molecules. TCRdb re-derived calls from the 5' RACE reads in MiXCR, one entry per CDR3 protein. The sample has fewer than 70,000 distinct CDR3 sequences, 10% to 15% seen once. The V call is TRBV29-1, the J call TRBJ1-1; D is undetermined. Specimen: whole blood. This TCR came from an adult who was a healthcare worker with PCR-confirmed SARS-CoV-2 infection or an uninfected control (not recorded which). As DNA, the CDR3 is TGCAGCGGAACAGTAACTGAAGCTTTCTTT. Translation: CSGTVTEAFF.